Below, 26 T cell receptor beta chains from the same sample are listed, as sequenced in a study of blood T cell repertoires in COVID-19. Method: immunoSEQ multiplex PCR; TCRdb's copy keeps in-frame clones and lacks some. The sample shows roughly 270,000 clones, approximately 85% of them seen only once. The sequenced sample consisted of peripheral blood. Source of these receptors: a man aged 45-65 years with active or convalescent COVID-19.

The chain has TRBV27 and TRBJ1-1, with D maybe TRBD1 (5 bases). From germline, CDR1 is MNHEY and CDR2 SMNVEV (reference sequence). V was cut by 5 bases and J by 2 bases, with 15 bases left in between. The CDR3 consists of 15 residues. CDR3 DNA: TGTGCCAGCAGTGGTGCAGGGTACGGAAACACTGAAGCTTTCTTT. It translates to CASSGAGYGNTEAFF.

This clone occurred a few times. The chain carries TRBV10-3 and TRBJ2-7, with TRBD1 as a possible D gene (5 bases). This CDR3 has 11 residues. Germline V gene lookup returns CDR1 ENHRY and CDR2 SYGVKD. The V end was cut by 6 bases, the J end by 4 bases, with 7 bases between. Here the CDR3 reads CAIRQDYEQYF. The CDR3 DNA sequence: TGTGCCATCAGACAGGATTACGAGCAGTACTTC.

The chain links TRBV6-6 to TRBJ1-5; no clear D. The CDR3 covers 15 residues. V shed 6 bases and J shed 6 bases, with 18 bases lying between them. Germline V lookup: CDR1 MNHNY, CDR2 SVGAGI (reference sequence). CDR3 coding DNA: TGTGCCAGCAGAGGAGGCCAGATCTTGGGTCAGCCCCAGCATTTT. Its protein product is CASRGGQILGQPQHF.

The J gene is TRBJ2-2, the V gene TRBV30; D may be TRBD1 (6 bases). Germline values: CDR1 GTSNPN, CDR2 SVGIG (reference sequence). The CDR3 has 14 residues. V lost 5 bases and J 0 bases, leaving 10 bases between the germline ends. In DNA, the CDR3 is TGTGCCTGGTTCAAGGGGGCGAACACCGGGGAGCTGTTTTTT. As protein: CAWFKGANTGELFF. The full variable domain, completed using reference TRBV30 and TRBJ2-2, is SQTIHQWPATLVQPVGSPLSLECTVEGTSNPNLYWYRQAAGRGLQLLFYSVGIGQISSEVPQNLSASRPQDRQFILSSKKLLLSDSGFYLCAWFKGANTGELFFGEGSRLTVL.

The rearrangement links TRBV5-4 to TRBJ2-3, with TRBD2 matching 14 bases. The CDR3 extends over 19 amino acids. Looked up from germline, CDR1 is SGHNT and CDR2 is YYREEE (reference sequence). J gave up 6 bases and V 4 bases, and 16 bases lay outside the gene matches. The CDR3 loop reads CASSTPTSGRANVWDTQYF. CDR3 coding DNA: TGTGCCAGCAGCACCCCGACTAGCGGGAGGGCCAACGTCTGGGATACGCAGTATTTT.

The genes are TRBV18 and TRBJ1-1; 11 bases line up with TRBD1. J gave up 0 bases and V 3 bases, and 15 bases lay outside the gene matches. Germline loops: CDR1 KGHSH, CDR2 LQKENI. This CDR3 spans 20 amino acids. The DNA for the CDR3 is TGTGCCAGCTCACCTCATGGGGAGGTCCGGGACAGGGGGATGAACACTGAAGCTTTCTTT. The encoded protein is CASSPHGEVRDRGMNTEAFF.

The chain carries TRBV6-5 and TRBJ2-1; 7 bases are shared with TRBD2. Germline lookup yields CDR1 MNHEY and CDR2 SVGAGI. Trimming cost V 7 bases and J 4 bases; bases outside gene matches: 7. The CDR3 is 14 amino acids. This chain's CDR3 is CASTRGGVYNEQFF. The CDR3 DNA is TGTGCCAGCACTAGGGGAGGGGTATACAATGAGCAGTTCTTC.

The chain joins TRBV4-1 to TRBJ1-6; D is possibly TRBD1 (5 bases). V was clipped by 4 bases and J by 5 bases, with 21 bases between them. CDR1 is MGHRA, CDR2 YSYEKL, per germline. The CDR3 sequence is 18 residues long. CDR3 sequence reads: CASSRIRLGIGDNSPLHF. The CDR3 coding sequence is TGCGCCAGCAGCCGGATTCGTCTGGGGATAGGGGATAATTCACCCCTCCACTTT.

The chain carries TRBV7-5 and TRBJ2-5; the D call in the table, TRBD2, was not verified against the DNA. TRBV7-5 is assigned pseudogene status. The CDR3 is 16 residues long. CDR3 sequence: CVRSPPYKQGGEAQYF. The DNA of the CDR3 is TGTGTCAGAAGCCCACCTTACAAACAGGGAGGGGAGGCCCAGTACTTC.

The chain joins TRBV5-1 to TRBJ2-7; D is perhaps TRBD1 (5 bases). Germline V gene lookup returns CDR1 SGHRS and CDR2 YFSETQ. CDR3 length equals 16 residues. Trimming shortened V by 5 bases and J by 4 bases, and 22 bases separated the two germline ends. The CDR3 reads CASSKVGHPVGYEQYF. The CDR3 coding sequence is TGCGCCAGCAGTAAAGTAGGACATCCCGTGGGGTACGAGCAGTACTTC.

The chain carries TRBV6-5 and TRBJ1-2; TRBD1 aligns across 8 bases. Looked up from germline, CDR1 is MNHEY and CDR2 is SVGAGI. J lost 7 bases, V lost 7 bases, and 2 bases had no gene match. This CDR3 region has 11 residues. The CDR3 protein is CASKDRGGYTF. DNA of the CDR3: TGTGCCAGCAAAGACAGGGGTGGCTACACCTTC.

This chain joins TRBV4-3 and TRBJ2-2; the D gene is possibly TRBD1 (5 bases). Germline lookup yields CDR1 LGHNA and CDR2 YSLEER. With 3 bases removed from V and 2 bases from J, the gap between germline ends came to 10 bases. The CDR3 has 15 residues. This CDR3 reads CASSQTVINTGELFF. Here the CDR3 DNA reads TGCGCCAGCAGCCAGACAGTTATCAACACCGGGGAGCTGTTTTTT.

The V call is TRBV3-1 (or the pseudogene TRBV3-2), the J call TRBJ1-4; D may be TRBD1 (6 bases). CDR3 size: 15 residues. Trimming shortened V by 2 bases and J by 0 bases, and 7 bases separated the two germline ends. CDR1 LGHDT and CDR2 YNNKEL come from the germline V gene (reference sequence). This CDR3 is CASSQTGSTNEKLFF. CDR3 coding DNA: TGTGCCAGCAGCCAAACAGGGTCAACTAATGAAAAACTGTTTTTT.

The J gene is TRBJ2-1, the V gene TRBV6-4; D perhaps matches TRBD2 (6 bases). This CDR3 has 18 amino acids. V gave up 0 bases and J gave up 0 bases, with 15 bases separating them. CDR1 and CDR2 from the germline V gene are MRHNA and SNTAGT. CDR3 sequence: CASSDSLAVATSYNEQFF. The CDR3 coding sequence is TGTGCCAGCAGTGACTCTTTAGCGGTAGCGACCTCCTACAATGAGCAGTTCTTC.

V and J are TRBV24-1 and TRBJ1-5, with 8 bases lining up with TRBD1. J lost 4 bases, V lost 4 bases, and 8 bases had no gene match. Per germline, CDR1 KGHDR and CDR2 SFDVKD. The CDR3 spans 16 residues. The CDR3 protein is CATSDPRTGLNQPQHF. CDR3 nucleotides: TGTGCCACCAGTGACCCCCGGACAGGGTTAAATCAGCCCCAGCATTTT.

The chain combines TRBV11-2 with TRBJ2-1; TRBD2 matches 10 bases. This CDR3 region has 14 residues. Germline trimming cut 5 bases from V and 7 bases from J; bases unmatched to any gene: 5. From germline, CDR1 is SGHAT and CDR2 FQNNGV. Here the CDR3 DNA reads TGTGCCAGCAGCCCTAGCGGGAGCTTAAATGAGCAGTTCTTC. Translated: CASSPSGSLNEQFF.

For the CDR3, the DNA is TGTGCCAGTAGTTCTCAGGGGGCTAGGAATCAGCCCCAGCATTTT. Translated, it gives CASSSQGARNQPQHF. The V gene is TRBV19, the J gene TRBJ1-5, with 8 bases lining up with TRBD1. This CDR3 has 15 amino acids. CDR1 and CDR2 from the germline V gene are LNHDA and SQIVND (reference sequence). Unmatched junction bases numbered 7, after V lost 5 bases and J lost 4 bases.

This rearrangement joins TRBV6-5 to TRBJ2-1; D unresolved. The CDR3 length is 14 residues. Germline assignment: CDR1 MNHEY and CDR2 SVGAGI. Trimming took 5 bases from V and 3 from J, leaving 11 bases between them. The CDR3 protein is CASSQRLNYNEQFF. As DNA, the CDR3 is TGTGCCAGCAGTCAGAGACTCAACTACAATGAGCAGTTCTTC.

The chain combines TRBV5-6 with TRBJ2-1, with 13 bases aligning to TRBD2. Losses at the gene ends were 1 base for V and 5 bases for J; bases not matched to a gene: 12. Germline assignment: CDR1 SGHDT and CDR2 YYEEEE. CDR3 length: 19 amino acids. CDR3 protein: CASSLRLAGGPGGDNEQFF. The CDR3 nucleotides are TGTGCCAGCAGCTTGAGACTAGCGGGAGGCCCTGGTGGCGACAATGAGCAGTTCTTC.

The chain recombines TRBV11-2 with TRBJ2-2; TRBD2 might be the D (6 bases). The CDR3 length is 18 residues. Trimming shortened V by 7 bases and J by 3 bases, and 24 bases separated the two germline ends. Per the germline V gene, CDR1 is SGHAT and CDR2 is FQNNGV. The CDR3 DNA follows: TGTGCCAGCACCCCTCTTGGGTCGGGACTCCCCGACACCGGGGAGCTGTTTTTT. It yields the protein CASTPLGSGLPDTGELFF.

V is TRBV7-3 and J is TRBJ1-1; 7 nucleotides line up with TRBD1. Trimming cost V 2 bases and J 4 bases; bases outside gene matches: 10. CDR1 and CDR2 from the germline V gene are SGHTA and FQGTGA. The CDR3 has 16 residues. CDR3 bases: TGTGCCAGCAGCTTACAACCGACAGGGATGGGCACTGAAGCTTTCTTT. Its translation is CASSLQPTGMGTEAFF.

The CDR3 region is CASSDSTHQPQHF. The CDR3 DNA reads as TGTGCCAGCAGTGATAGCACGCATCAGCCCCAGCATTTT. The chain is built from TRBV2 and TRBJ1-5; D is uncertain. CDR1 SNHLY and CDR2 FYNNEI come from the germline V gene. This CDR3 region has 13 residues. Trimming left V 3 bases short and J 5 bases short, with 8 bases between.

This chain links TRBV2 with TRBJ2-7; the match to TRBD1 covers 9 bases. The V gene end was trimmed by 4 bases and the J gene end by 0 bases; junction bases not matched to a gene: 13. The CDR3 length is 18 residues. Looked up from germline, CDR1 is SNHLY and CDR2 is FYNNEI. This CDR3 reads CASSVTGQGETSSYEQYF. CDR3 in DNA: TGTGCCAGCAGTGTTACGGGACAGGGAGAAACGAGCTCCTACGAGCAGTACTTC. Based on the CDR3 plus reference TRBV2 and TRBJ2-7, the full variable domain is EPEVTQTPSHQVTQMGQEVILRCVPISNHLYFYWYRQILGQKVEFLVSFYNNEISEKSEIFDDQFSVERPDGSNFTLKIRSTKLEDSAMYFCASSVTGQGETSSYEQYFGPGTRLTVT.

The CDR3 DNA is TGTGCCAGCAGTTTAGCTTCGAGGGTAGGAAGCACTGAAGCTTTCTTT. This translates into CASSLASRVGSTEAFF. The chain recombines TRBV27 with TRBJ1-1; no clear D gene. The CDR3 extends over 16 amino acids. Trimming stripped 2 bases from V and 4 bases from J, with 17 bases between. The germline gives CDR1 MNHEY, CDR2 SMNVEV (reference sequence).

This sequence joins TRBV27 and TRBJ2-3; 8 bases agree with TRBD1. The length of the CDR3 is 15 residues. Germline V lookup: CDR1 MNHEY, CDR2 SMNVEV (reference sequence). Trimming cost V 5 bases and J 9 bases; bases outside gene matches: 13. This CDR3 reads CASSGQGLGRRTQYF. The CDR3 region has the DNA TGTGCCAGCAGTGGACAGGGCTTGGGCAGGAGAACGCAGTATTTT.

This chain joins TRBV7-9 and TRBJ1-2, with D possibly being TRBD1 (5 bases). Germline values: CDR1 SEHNR, CDR2 FQNEAQ (reference sequence). The CDR3 has 19 amino acids. Trimming stripped 3 bases from V and 0 bases from J, with 23 bases between. The CDR3 is CASSFKVSGFPTANYGYTF. The CDR3 DNA is TGTGCCAGCAGCTTTAAAGTTTCAGGGTTTCCGACAGCTAACTATGGCTACACCTTC.